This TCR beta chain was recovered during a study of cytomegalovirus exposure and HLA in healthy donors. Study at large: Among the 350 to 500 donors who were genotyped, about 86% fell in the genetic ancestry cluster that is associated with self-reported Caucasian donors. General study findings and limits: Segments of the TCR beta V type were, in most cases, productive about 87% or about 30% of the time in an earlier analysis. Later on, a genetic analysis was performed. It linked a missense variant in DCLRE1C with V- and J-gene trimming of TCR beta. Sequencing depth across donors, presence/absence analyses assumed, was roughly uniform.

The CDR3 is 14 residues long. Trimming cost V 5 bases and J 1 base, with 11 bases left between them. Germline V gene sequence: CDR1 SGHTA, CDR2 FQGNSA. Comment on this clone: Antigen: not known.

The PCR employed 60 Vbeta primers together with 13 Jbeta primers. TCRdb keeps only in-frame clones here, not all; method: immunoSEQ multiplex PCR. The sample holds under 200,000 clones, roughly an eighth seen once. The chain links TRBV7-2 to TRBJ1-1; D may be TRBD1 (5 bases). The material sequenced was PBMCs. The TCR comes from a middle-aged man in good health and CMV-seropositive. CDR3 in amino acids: CASSPSTGNTEAFF. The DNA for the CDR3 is TGTGCCAGCAGCCCATCCACAGGGAACACTGAAGCTTTCTTT.